This TCR beta chain originates from a study of shared clonotypes between healthy human individuals. Study as a whole: Two women and a few men aged 18 to 49 served as donors.

Per the authors' pipeline: There were no quality scores in the junction-only immunoSEQ sequences, so filtering differed. Sequencing was performed with immunoSEQ multiplex PCR; in TCRdb, only in-frame clones are kept and a portion is missing. V, J and clone size reflect that table, while D and trimming were determined from the DNA. Among 2 million to 3 million clones listed, 93% were seen once. The study drew its donors from healthy HIV-negative adults without recent acute infections or vaccinations. The CDR3 consists of 15 residues. CDR1 MNHNY and CDR2 SVGAGI come from the germline V gene (reference sequence). The V end was cut by 4 bases, the J end by 9 bases, with 16 bases between.

The chain couples TRBV6-6 to TRBJ1-6, with D perhaps TRBD1 (5 bases). Specimen: naive CD4+ T cells from PBMCs. Noted subset: CD45RA+ positively selected. This TCR came from a man aged 18 to 29 in good health. Some clones in this sample may be carry-over from other donors' samples. DNA for the CDR3: TGTGCCAGCAGTTCCTCCAGTTCGGGGGGTTCACCCCTCCACTTT. It is translated as CASSSSSSGGSPLHF.